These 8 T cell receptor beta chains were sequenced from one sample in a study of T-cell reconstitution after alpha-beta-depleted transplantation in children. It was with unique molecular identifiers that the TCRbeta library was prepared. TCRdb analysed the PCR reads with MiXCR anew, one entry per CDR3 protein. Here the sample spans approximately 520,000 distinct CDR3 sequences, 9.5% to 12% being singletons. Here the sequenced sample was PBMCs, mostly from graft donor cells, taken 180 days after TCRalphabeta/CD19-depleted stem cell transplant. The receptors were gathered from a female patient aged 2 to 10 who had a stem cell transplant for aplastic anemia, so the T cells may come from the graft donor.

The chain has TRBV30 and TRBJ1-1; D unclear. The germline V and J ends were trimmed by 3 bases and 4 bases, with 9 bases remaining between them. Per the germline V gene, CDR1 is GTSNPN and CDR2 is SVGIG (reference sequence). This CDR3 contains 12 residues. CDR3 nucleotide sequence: TGTGCCTGGAGATCCCATCCCACTGAAGCTTTCTTT. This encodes CAWRSHPTEAFF.

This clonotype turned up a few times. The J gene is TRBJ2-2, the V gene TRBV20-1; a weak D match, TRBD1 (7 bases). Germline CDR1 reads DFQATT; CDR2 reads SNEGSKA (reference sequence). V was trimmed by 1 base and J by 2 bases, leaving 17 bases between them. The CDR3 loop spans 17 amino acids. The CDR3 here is CSARGGGQDYNTGELFF. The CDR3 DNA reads TGCAGTGCTAGAGGGGGAGGACAGGATTATAACACCGGGGAGCTGTTTTTT.

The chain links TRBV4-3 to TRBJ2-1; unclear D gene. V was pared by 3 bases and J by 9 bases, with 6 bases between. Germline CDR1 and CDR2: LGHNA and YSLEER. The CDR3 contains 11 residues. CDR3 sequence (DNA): TGCGCCAGCAGCCAGAATTCTGAGCAGTTCTTC. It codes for CASSQNSEQFF.

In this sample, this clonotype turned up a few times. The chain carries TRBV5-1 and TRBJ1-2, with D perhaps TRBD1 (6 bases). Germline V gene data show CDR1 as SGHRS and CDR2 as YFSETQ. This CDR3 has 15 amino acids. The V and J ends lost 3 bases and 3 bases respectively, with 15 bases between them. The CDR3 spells CASSSLPSGDYGYTF. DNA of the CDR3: TGCGCCAGCAGCTCACTCCCCTCAGGGGACTATGGCTACACCTTC.

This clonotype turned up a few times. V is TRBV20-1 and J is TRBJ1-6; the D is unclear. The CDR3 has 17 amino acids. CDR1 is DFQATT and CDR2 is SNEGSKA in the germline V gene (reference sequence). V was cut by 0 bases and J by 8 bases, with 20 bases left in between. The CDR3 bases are TGCAGTGCTAGAGATGGGCGGAACCAGTTTGGGTATTCACCCCTCCACTTT. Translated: CSARDGRNQFGYSPLHF.

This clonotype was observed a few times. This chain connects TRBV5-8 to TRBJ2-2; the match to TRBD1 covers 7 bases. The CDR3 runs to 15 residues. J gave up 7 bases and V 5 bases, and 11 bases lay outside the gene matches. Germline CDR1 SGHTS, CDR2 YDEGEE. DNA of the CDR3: TGTGCCAGCAGATCCTCCTCCAGGGGGTACGGGGAGCTGTTTTTT. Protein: CASRSSSRGYGELFF.

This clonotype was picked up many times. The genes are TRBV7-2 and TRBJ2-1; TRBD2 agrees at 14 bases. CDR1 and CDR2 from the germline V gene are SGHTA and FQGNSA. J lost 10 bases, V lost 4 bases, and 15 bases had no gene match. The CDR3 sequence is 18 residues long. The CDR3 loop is CASSSINWTSGRLLEQFF. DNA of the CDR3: TGTGCCAGCAGCTCCATTAACTGGACTAGCGGGAGGTTATTGGAGCAGTTCTTC.

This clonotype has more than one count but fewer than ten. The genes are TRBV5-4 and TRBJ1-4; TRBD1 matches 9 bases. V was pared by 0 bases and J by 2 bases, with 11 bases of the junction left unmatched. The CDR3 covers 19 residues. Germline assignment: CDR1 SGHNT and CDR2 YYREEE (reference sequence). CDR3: CASSLARDRAMWTNEKLFF. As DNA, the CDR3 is TGTGCCAGCAGCTTGGCCCGGGACAGGGCAATGTGGACTAATGAAAAACTGTTTTTT. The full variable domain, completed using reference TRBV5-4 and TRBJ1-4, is ETGVTQSPTHLIKTRGQQVTLRCSSQSGHNTVSWYQQALGQGPQFIFQYYREEENGRGNFPPRFSGLQFPNYSSELNVNALELDDSALYLCASSLARDRAMWTNEKLFFGSGTQLSVL.